This is a list of T cell receptor beta chains from one sample in a study of shared clonotypes between healthy human individuals. TCRdb's copy holds only in-frame clones and misses some; the assay was immunoSEQ multiplex PCR. This sample has around 2.1 million clones, with 93% found just once. Sequencing input: naive CD8+ T cells from PBMCs. The source is a man aged 18-30 years in good health. Some clones in this sample may be carry-over from other donors' samples. CDR3s include the opening cysteine and the closing phenylalanine or tryptophan. D genes are given only for firm matches. Expanded clones get a size class; other rows say once, few or many, or leave the size out.

D: TRBD1; V: TRBV4-1; size: -; J: TRBJ2-6; CDR3: CASSHAGTGGSGANVLTF; DNA: TGCGCCAGCAGCCATGCCGGGACAGGGGGCTCTGGGGCCAACGTCCTGACTTTC
D: TRBD2; V: TRBV19; size: -; J: TRBJ2-1; CDR3: CASSTRLAAGSYNEQFF; DNA: TGTGCCAGTAGTACCCGACTAGCGGCAGGCTCCTACAATGAGCAGTTCTTC
D: TRBD2; V: TRBV28; size: -; J: TRBJ2-7; CDR3: CASSAGENYEQYF; DNA: TGTGCCAGCAGCGCGGGAGAGAATTACGAGCAGTACTTC
D: -; V: TRBV7-3; size: once; J: TRBJ2-1; CDR3: CASSLNSMGNEQFF; DNA: TGTGCCAGCAGCTTAAATTCTATGGGGAATGAGCAGTTCTTC
D: TRBD2; V: TRBV7-9; size: -; J: TRBJ2-5; CDR3: CASRLGWREGPETQYF; DNA: TGTGCCAGCAGACTAGGCTGGCGGGAGGGCCCAGAGACCCAGTACTTC
D: TRBD1; V: TRBV19; size: -; J: TRBJ2-7; CDR3: CASSMGWGQASYEQYF; DNA: TGTGCCAGTAGTATGGGGTGGGGACAGGCCTCCTACGAGCAGTACTTC
D: -; V: TRBV19; size: -; J: TRBJ1-5; CDR3: CASTPGPSNQPQHF; DNA: TGTGCCAGTACTCCGGGACCTAGCAATCAGCCCCAGCATTTT
D: -; V: TRBV4-3; size: -; J: TRBJ2-5; CDR3: CASSQLQATAGAYQETQYF; DNA: TGCGCCAGCAGCCAACTTCAAGCGACGGCAGGAGCATACCAAGAGACCCAGTACTTC
D: TRBD1; V: TRBV4-1; size: -; J: TRBJ2-7; CDR3: CASSHTGQASYEQYF; DNA: TGCGCCAGCAGCCACACGGGACAGGCCTCCTACGAGCAGTACTTC
D: TRBD1; V: TRBV19; size: few; J: TRBJ1-1; CDR3: CASSNDRGSGDTEAFF; DNA: TGTGCCAGTAGTAACGACAGGGGATCTGGGGACACTGAAGCTTTCTTT
D: -; V: TRBV19; size: -; J: TRBJ2-2; CDR3: CASMSDAGELFF; DNA: TGTGCCAGTATGAGCGACGCCGGGGAGCTGTTTTTT
D: -; V: TRBV13; size: -; J: TRBJ2-7; CDR3: CASSLRGHYEQYF; DNA: TGTGCCAGCAGCTTAAGGGGTCACTACGAGCAGTACTTC
D: TRBD2; V: TRBV9; size: -; J: TRBJ2-5; CDR3: CASSVSGTGTGLTQYF; DNA: TGTGCCAGCAGCGTAAGCGGGACCGGGACCGGGTTGACCCAGTACTTC
D: TRBD2; V: TRBV7-8; size: -; J: TRBJ2-1; CDR3: CASSFVGSGGRSNEQFF; DNA: TGTGCCAGCAGCTTTGTGGGCTCTGGCGGGAGGTCGAATGAGCAGTTCTTC
D: -; V: TRBV15; size: -; J: TRBJ2-6; CDR3: CATSSSLPFSGANVLTF; DNA: TGTGCCACCAGCTCCAGCCTGCCCTTCTCTGGGGCCAACGTCCTGACTTTC
D: -; V: TRBV10-3; size: -; J: TRBJ2-7; CDR3: CAISDRKGTDEQYF; DNA: TGTGCCATCAGTGACCGAAAAGGAACGGACGAGCAGTACTTC